The 13 T cell receptor beta chains below were found in one sample sequenced in a study of cytomegalovirus exposure and HLA in healthy donors. The PCR was carried out with 60 Vbeta primers and 13 Jbeta primers. Clones were read by immunoSEQ multiplex PCR, and TCRdb kept only the in-frame ones, dropping some. In the table there are hundreds of thousands of clones, roughly 79% of which are singletons. The sequencing sample was made of PBMCs. The source of these receptors is a man younger than 35 in good health and CMV-seronegative.

The table lists this clone with a few counts. The chain recombines TRBV7-2 with TRBJ2-1; the match to TRBD2 covers 14 bases. CDR3 length: 18 amino acids. The germline V gene encodes CDR1 SGHTA and CDR2 FQGNSA. The junction had 13 bases not matched to a gene; V was cut back by 5 bases and J by 7 bases. The CDR3 region has the DNA TGTGCCAGCAGCACGGGACTAGCGGGGGCCGGGCTAGGAAATGAGCAGTTCTTC. Its translation is CASSTGLAGAGLGNEQFF.

The chain recombines TRBV11-2 with TRBJ1-1, with D maybe TRBD1 (6 bases). Germline loops: CDR1 SGHAT, CDR2 FQNNGV. This CDR3 is built from 14 residues. V was pared by 6 bases and J by 3 bases, with 14 bases between. The CDR3 DNA is TGTGCCAGCAGGCACGCTCAGGGGTACACTGAAGCTTTCTTT. It is translated as CASRHAQGYTEAFF.

There are a few counts of this clone. The chain combines TRBV10-3 with TRBJ2-5; TRBD2 matches at 7 bases. The CDR3 is 16 residues long. Looked up from germline, CDR1 is ENHRY and CDR2 is SYGVKD. V lost 0 bases and J lost 4; bases outside the gene matches: 8. The CDR3 DNA is TGTGCCATCAGTGAGTCCGGGGCGGGAGAAGGAGAGACCCAGTACTTC. It is translated as CAISESGAGEGETQYF.

The chain combines TRBV6-1 with TRBJ2-5, with D maybe TRBD2 (6 bases). The CDR3 loop spans 13 amino acids. V lost 6 bases, J lost 5 bases, and 13 bases lay in between. Germline CDR1 is MNHNS and CDR2 is SASEGT. CDR3 amino acids: CASSPPGVETQYF. DNA of the CDR3: TGTGCCAGCAGCCCTCCGGGGGTCGAGACCCAGTACTTC.

This clone was detected once. The chain couples TRBV7-9 to TRBJ2-7, with D uncertain. The germline V and J ends were trimmed by 3 bases and 2 bases, with 17 bases remaining between them. Germline lookup yields CDR1 SEHNR and CDR2 FQNEAQ (reference sequence). The CDR3 consists of 16 residues. As DNA, the CDR3 is TGTGCCAGCAGCTTTGGCGGTAGTCCTGACCCCTACGAGCAGTACTTC. This sequence encodes CASSFGGSPDPYEQYF. Based on the CDR3 plus reference TRBV7-9 and TRBJ2-7, the full variable domain is DTGVSQNPRHKITKRGQNVTFRCDPISEHNRLYWYRQTLGQGPEFLTYFQNEAQLEKSRLLSDRFSAERPKGSFSTLEIQRTEQGDSAMYLCASSFGGSPDPYEQYFGPGTRLTVT.

The rearrangement links TRBV7-2 to TRBJ2-2; 10 bases align to TRBD2. J lost 6 bases, V lost 1 base, and 14 bases had no gene match. Germline V CDR1 and CDR2: SGHTA, FQGNSA. This CDR3 has 19 amino acids. In DNA form, the CDR3 reads TGTGCCAGCAGCTTAGACAGTCTACTGGCTAGCGGGAGCGCCGGGGAGCTGTTTTTT. This codes for CASSLDSLLASGSAGELFF.

The chain couples TRBV30 to TRBJ1-2; 7 positions match TRBD1. The length of the CDR3 is 13 residues. Losses at the gene ends were 4 bases for V and 0 bases for J; bases not matched to a gene: 2. The germline V gene encodes CDR1 GTSNPN and CDR2 SVGIG (reference sequence). The CDR3 DNA is TGTGCCTGGAACACAGGGGCTAACTATGGCTACACCTTC. Protein product: CAWNTGANYGYTF.

This sequence joins TRBV9 and TRBJ1-2; possible D gene TRBD1, 6 bases. Per the germline V gene, CDR1 is SGDLS and CDR2 is YYNGEE. CDR3 length equals 14 residues. V lost 4 bases, J lost 3 bases, and 13 bases lay in between. The CDR3 loop reads CASSPMGADYGYTF. Here the CDR3 DNA reads TGTGCCAGCAGCCCCATGGGGGCAGACTATGGCTACACCTTC.

The chain carries TRBV29-1 and TRBJ2-7; D uncertain. The ends were cut back, 4 bases at V and 6 bases at J, with 13 bases in the middle. This CDR3 region has 12 residues. Germline V gene data show CDR1 as SQVTM and CDR2 as ANQGSEA. The CDR3 region is CSVVLAGIEQYF. DNA of the CDR3: TGCAGCGTTGTTTTGGCAGGTATCGAGCAGTACTTC.

The chain recombines TRBV7-3 with TRBJ1-2; maybe TRBD1 (6 bases). V gave up 4 bases and J gave up 8 bases, with 20 bases separating them. The CDR3 is 15 residues long. Per the germline V gene, CDR1 is SGHTA and CDR2 is FQGTGA. CDR3 sequence (DNA): TGTGCCAGCAGCTCCTCCCCGACGGGACAAGGGGGCTACACCTTC. Its translation: CASSSSPTGQGGYTF.

The chain joins TRBV5-6 to TRBJ1-5, with 8 bases lining up with TRBD1. CDR3 length: 16 amino acids. V lost 2 bases and J lost 6; bases outside the gene matches: 10. From germline, CDR1 is SGHDT and CDR2 YYEEEE. The CDR3 loop reads CASSFGSGGFFQPQHF. CDR3 bases: TGTGCCAGCAGCTTTGGTTCAGGGGGCTTCTTTCAGCCCCAGCATTTT. Using reference TRBV5-6 and TRBJ1-5 for the parts outside the CDR3, the full variable domain is DAGVTQSPTHLIKTRGQQVTLRCSPKSGHDTVSWYQQALGQGPQFIFQYYEEEERQRGNFPDRFSGHQFPNYSSELNVNALLLGDSALYLCASSFGSGGFFQPQHFGDGTRLSIL.

The chain has TRBV13 and TRBJ2-7, with D perhaps TRBD1 (6 bases). The CDR3 contains 14 residues. V was cut by 0 bases and J by 3 bases, with 9 bases left in between. Germline V gives CDR1 PRHDT, CDR2 FYEKMQ (reference sequence). The CDR3 DNA sequence: TGTGCCAGCAGCTTAGGTCCAGGGGTCTACGAGCAGTACTTC. Residues: CASSLGPGVYEQYF.

The rearrangement joins TRBV27 to TRBJ2-7; 12 bases are shared with TRBD1. Losses at the gene ends were 5 bases for V and 4 bases for J; bases not matched to a gene: 6. CDR1 MNHEY and CDR2 SMNVEV come from the germline V gene (reference sequence). The CDR3 loop spans 15 amino acids. The CDR3 coding sequence is TGTGCCAGCAGTACCGGGACAGGGGGCCGATACGAGCAGTACTTC. Translating gives CASSTGTGGRYEQYF.